This TCR beta chain originates from a study of blood T cell repertoires in COVID-19. Assay: immunoSEQ multiplex PCR; the TCRdb copy retains only in-frame clones and omits some. The profile shows about 190,000 clones, roughly 80% of them singletons. Germline loops: CDR1 MNHEY, CDR2 SMNVEV (reference sequence). Trimming took 3 bases from V and 0 from J; bases not matched to a gene: 5. This CDR3 is 15 amino acids long. Details on this clone: This same CDR3 is encoded by further DNA sequences in the sample.

This rearrangement joins TRBV27 to TRBJ2-7; 7 nucleotides line up with TRBD2. Source material: peripheral blood. The source of this sequence is a woman aged 30 to 39 with acute or convalescent COVID-19. CDR3 region: CASSFTGLSSYEQYF. Here the CDR3 DNA reads TGTGCCAGCAGTTTTACGGGACTAAGCTCCTACGAGCAGTACTTC.